This T cell receptor beta chain is drawn from a study of cytomegalovirus exposure and HLA in healthy donors. Amplification used 60 Vbeta primers and 13 Jbeta primers. The data were produced by immunoSEQ multiplex PCR, yet TCRdb's version contains in-frame clones alone and is incomplete. The table shows some 130,000 clones, with about two thirds occurring only once. The CDR3 has 15 residues. The germline CDR1 and CDR2 sequences are MGHRA and YSYEKL. Trimming left V 1 base short and J 4 bases short, with 11 bases between. This TCR was sampled from an older woman in good health and CMV-seropositive. The specimen was PBMCs. This sequence joins TRBV4-1 and TRBJ1-5, with D unclear. As DNA, the CDR3 is TGCGCCAGCAGCCAAGCAGGATTGCTAAATCAGCCCCAGCATTTT. Residues: CASSQAGLLNQPQHF.